The 10 T cell receptor delta chains listed next were all sequenced from one sample in a study of gammadelta T cells in human blood (TCRdb year 2020). Preparation of the library involved RT-PCR. Data came from an Illumina MiSeq. TCRdb called clones anew from the public reads via CATT; matching DNA rows were later pooled. The sample data list some 1,200 delta-chain clones, and 48% of these were observed just once. Jointly, the top ten make up 20% of the sample. The sample taken for sequencing was Vgamma9Vdelta2 gamma-delta T cells from adult blood. These receptors originate from a human donor.

In its sample, this clone is large. V is TRDV2 and J is TRDJ1; 8 positions match TRDD3. V lost 0 bases, J lost 0 bases, and 41 bases stayed unmatched. Germline V gene sequence: CDR1 GEAIGNYY, CDR2 EKD. The CDR3 has 28 amino acids. Here the CDR3 reads CACDTVRGLVNPTTSILEWGMYTDKLIF. The CDR3 region has the DNA TGTGCCTGTGACACCGTTAGAGGTCTAGTTAATCCTACGACTTCCATACTTGAATGGGGGATGTACACCGATAAACTCATCTTT.

Concerning this clone itself: A far larger clone lies a single base away; this is likely a read error. This chain uses TRDV2 with TRDJ1; D may be TRDD3 (5 bases). The CDR3 is 19 residues long. Germline V CDR1 and CDR2: GEAIGNYY, EKD. The V end was cut by 1 base, the J end by 0 bases, with 23 bases between. The CDR3 DNA reads TGTGCCTGTGACACTTTATCCCTCCCGGCGGGGGCTAACACCGATAAACTCATCTTT. The encoded protein is CACDTLSLPAGANTDKLIF.

Of note for this clone: This may be a read error: a much more frequent sequence differs by one nucleotide. This chain joins TRDV2 and TRDJ1; possibly TRDD3 for D (5 bases). Germline V gene lookup returns CDR1 GEAIGNYY and CDR2 EKD. The CDR3 extends over 16 amino acids. CDR3 sequence: CACDPLTGDYTDNLIF. The CDR3 nucleotides read TGTGCCTGTGACCCCCTAACTGGAGATTACACCGATAATCTCATCTTT.

Turning to this clone: A much bigger clone sits one base away, suggesting this may be a read error. This chain joins TRDV2 and TRDJ1; 7 bases fit TRDD3. The CDR3 is made up of 15 amino acids. Germline-derived CDR1 and CDR2 are GEAIGNYY and EKD. The CDR3 DNA is TGTGCCTGTGACACGATTTGGGGGAACACCAATAAACTCATCTTT. Translation gives CACDTIWGNTNKLIF.

This clone was seen just once. A far larger clone is only one base removed, so a read error is likely. Other DNA sequences in this specimen translate into the identical CDR3. The chain carries TRDV2 and TRDJ1, with 11 bases lining up with TRDD3. The CDR3 has 15 amino acids. Germline lookup yields CDR1 GEAIGNYY and CDR2 EKD. As DNA, the CDR3 is TGTGCATGTGACAAATTGGGGGATACGACCGATAAACTCATCTTT. It codes for CACDKLGDTTDKLIF.

This chain connects TRDV2 to TRDJ1; D might be TRDD3 (6 bases). The CDR3 is 18 residues long. In germline, CDR1 is GEAIGNYY, CDR2 EKD. V was pared by 0 bases and J by 2 bases, with 21 bases between. CDR3 in DNA: TGTGCCTGTGACACCGTCCGTACCCCAGGGATAGAAACCGATAAACTCATCTTT. Its protein product is CACDTVRTPGIETDKLIF.

This clone was counted between two and nine times. This probably arose from a read error, given a far larger clone one base away. V and J are TRDV2 and TRDJ3, with 8 bases lining up with TRDD3. Germline trimming cut 1 base from V and 0 bases from J; bases unmatched to any gene: 13. The germline gives CDR1 GEAIGNYY, CDR2 EKD. The CDR3 is made up of 21 amino acids. CDR3 nucleotides: TGTGCCTGTGACACGTTCGGTGTACTGGGGGCTAACTCCTGGGACACCCGACAGATGTTTTTC. As protein: CACDTFGVLGANSWDTRQMFF.

Note on this clone: The protein given by TCRdb reflects a much larger clone and differs at residue 13 from this DNA's translation, likely from a read error; the protein shown is the DNA's translation. The V and J genes are TRDV2 and TRDJ2, with 9 positions matching TRDD3. With 0 bases clipped from V and 0 bases from J, the junction kept 13 bases outside the gene matches. Germline CDR1 reads GEAIGNYY; CDR2 reads EKD. The CDR3 is 20 residues long. The DNA of the CDR3 is TGTGCCTGTGACACCGTTGAGCAGGGGGGATACAAGGCTTTGACAGCACAACTCTTCTTT. This gives the protein CACDTVEQGGYKALTAQLFF.

This clone is judged large. The chain employs TRDV2 and TRDJ3, with D uncertain. The CDR3 spans 18 residues. Trimming took off 0 bases at V and 0 bases at J, with 11 bases between the two ends. From germline, CDR1 is GEAIGNYY and CDR2 EKD. The CDR3 is CACDTVDRDSWDTRQMFF. The CDR3 DNA is TGTGCCTGTGACACCGTCGATAGGGACTCCTGGGACACCCGACAGATGTTTTTC.

This clone was seen only a few times. A far larger clone is one nucleotide away, so this likely arose from a read error. The identical CDR3 is also encoded by other nucleotide sequences in the sample. V usage is TRDV2 and J usage is TRDJ1; 9 bases are shared with TRDD3. Germline values: CDR1 GEAIGNYY, CDR2 EKD. J was trimmed by 10 bases and V by 3 bases; bases with no gene match: 44. The CDR3 sequence is 25 residues long. The CDR3: CACDPLLPTSPTITERGYAKARLIF. In DNA form, the CDR3 reads TGTGCCTGTGACCCACTACTGCCAACTTCCCCAACGATTACGGAGAGGGGATACGCGAAGGCGAGACTCATCTTT.